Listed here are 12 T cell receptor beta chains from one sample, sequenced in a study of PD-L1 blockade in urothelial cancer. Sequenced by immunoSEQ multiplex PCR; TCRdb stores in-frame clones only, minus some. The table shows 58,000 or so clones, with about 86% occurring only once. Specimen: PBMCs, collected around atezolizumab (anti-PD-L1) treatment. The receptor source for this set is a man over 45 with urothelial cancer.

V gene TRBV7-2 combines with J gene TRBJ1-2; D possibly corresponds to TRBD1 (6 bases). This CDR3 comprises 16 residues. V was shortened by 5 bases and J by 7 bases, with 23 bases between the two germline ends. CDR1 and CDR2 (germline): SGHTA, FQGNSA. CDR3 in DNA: TGTGCCAGCAGCCTAGGGGAGGGACAAGTTACGATTGGCTACACCTTC. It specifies CASSLGEGQVTIGYTF.

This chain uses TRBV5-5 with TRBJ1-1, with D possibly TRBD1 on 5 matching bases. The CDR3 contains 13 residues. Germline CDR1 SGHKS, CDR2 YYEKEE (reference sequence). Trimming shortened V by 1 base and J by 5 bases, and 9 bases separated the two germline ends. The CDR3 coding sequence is TGTGCCAGCAGCTTGTGGGGGGTGACTGAAGCTTTCTTT. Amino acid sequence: CASSLWGVTEAFF.

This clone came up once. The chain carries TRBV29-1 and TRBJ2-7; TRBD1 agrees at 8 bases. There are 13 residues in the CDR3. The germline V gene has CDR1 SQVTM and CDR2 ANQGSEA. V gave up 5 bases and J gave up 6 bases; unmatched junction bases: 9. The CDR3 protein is CSVPDPDRAEQYF. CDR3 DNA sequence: TGCAGCGTTCCAGACCCGGACAGGGCCGAGCAGTACTTC.

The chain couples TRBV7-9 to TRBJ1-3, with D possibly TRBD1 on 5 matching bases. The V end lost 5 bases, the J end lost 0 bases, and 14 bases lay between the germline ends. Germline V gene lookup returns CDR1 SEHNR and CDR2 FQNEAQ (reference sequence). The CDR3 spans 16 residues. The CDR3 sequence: CASSPLQAHSGNTIYF. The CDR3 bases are TGTGCCAGCAGCCCGCTACAGGCCCACTCTGGAAACACCATATATTTT.

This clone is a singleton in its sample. The CDR3 region has the DNA TGCGCCAGCAGCCAAGCACTAGCGGGATTTCCCTACGAGCAGTACTTC. Its protein product is CASSQALAGFPYEQYF. The rearrangement joins TRBV4-1 to TRBJ2-7; 10 nucleotides agree with TRBD2. Losses at the gene ends were 1 base for V and 2 bases for J; bases not matched to a gene: 5. The germline V gene encodes CDR1 MGHRA and CDR2 YSYEKL. The CDR3 extends over 16 amino acids.

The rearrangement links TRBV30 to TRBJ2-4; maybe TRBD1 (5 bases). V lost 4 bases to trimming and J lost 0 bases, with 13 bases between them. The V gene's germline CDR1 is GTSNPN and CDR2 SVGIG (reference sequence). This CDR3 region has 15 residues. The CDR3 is CAWNEQGVAKNIQYF. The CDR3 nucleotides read TGTGCCTGGAATGAGCAGGGTGTAGCCAAAAACATTCAGTACTTC. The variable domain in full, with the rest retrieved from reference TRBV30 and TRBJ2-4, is SQTIHQWPATLVQPVGSPLSLECTVEGTSNPNLYWYRQAAGRGLQLLFYSVGIGQISSEVPQNLSASRPQDRQFILSSKKLLLSDSGFYLCAWNEQGVAKNIQYFGAGTRLSVL.

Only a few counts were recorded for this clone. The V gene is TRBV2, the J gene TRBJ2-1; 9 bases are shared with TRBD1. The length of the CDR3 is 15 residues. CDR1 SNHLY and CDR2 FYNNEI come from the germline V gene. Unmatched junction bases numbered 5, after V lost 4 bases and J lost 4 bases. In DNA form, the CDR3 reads TGTGCCAGCAGTGTCGGACAGGGGAATTACAATGAGCAGTTCTTC. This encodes CASSVGQGNYNEQFF.

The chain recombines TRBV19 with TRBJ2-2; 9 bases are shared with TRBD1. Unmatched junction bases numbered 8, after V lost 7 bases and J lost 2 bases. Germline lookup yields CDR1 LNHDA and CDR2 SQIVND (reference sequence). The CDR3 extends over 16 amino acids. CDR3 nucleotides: TGTGCCAGTACCATACGGGACAGGGTTAACACCGGGGAGCTGTTTTTT. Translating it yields CASTIRDRVNTGELFF.

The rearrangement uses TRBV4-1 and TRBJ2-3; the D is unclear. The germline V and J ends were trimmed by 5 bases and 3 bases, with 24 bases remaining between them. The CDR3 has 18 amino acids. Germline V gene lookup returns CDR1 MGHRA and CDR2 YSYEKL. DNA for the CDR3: TGCGCCAGCAGCTATCAACCCCCCACCCCTCAGTTTACAGATACGCAGTATTTT. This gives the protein CASSYQPPTPQFTDTQYF.

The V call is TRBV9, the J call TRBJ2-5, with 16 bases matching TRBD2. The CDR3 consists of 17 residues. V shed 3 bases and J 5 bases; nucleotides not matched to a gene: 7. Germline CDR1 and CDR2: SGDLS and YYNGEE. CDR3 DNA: TGTGCCAGCAGCGGGAGCCCGGGACTAGCGGGAGGGGAGACCCAGTACTTC. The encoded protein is CASSGSPGLAGGETQYF.

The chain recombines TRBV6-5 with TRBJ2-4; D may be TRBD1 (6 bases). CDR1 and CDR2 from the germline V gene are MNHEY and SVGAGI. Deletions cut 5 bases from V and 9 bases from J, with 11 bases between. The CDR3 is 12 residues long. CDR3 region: CASSPPRGIQYF. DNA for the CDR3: TGTGCCAGCAGTCCCCCCAGGGGCATTCAGTACTTC.

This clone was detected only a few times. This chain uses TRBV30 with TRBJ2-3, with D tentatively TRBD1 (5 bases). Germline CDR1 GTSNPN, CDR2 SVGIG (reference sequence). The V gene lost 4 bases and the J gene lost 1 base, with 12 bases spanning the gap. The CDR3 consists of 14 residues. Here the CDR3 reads CAWKMGRGTDTQYF. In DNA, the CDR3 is TGTGCCTGGAAGATGGGCAGGGGCACAGATACGCAGTATTTT.